This record covers a single T cell receptor beta chain. As yet, its antigen is unknown. For the second PCR, which ran for roughly 6 to 12 cycles, a sample-barcoded 5' primer and a J-beta primer mix were used. All cDNA molecules were each tagged by a template-switch adaptor with 12 random nucleotides. TCRdb re-analysed the 5' RACE reads in MiXCR, keeping a single row per CDR3 protein. Of some 1.4 million distinct CDR3 sequences in the sample, about 40% were seen once. Extraction yielded at least 6 micrograms of total RNA per sample. The sample comes from a study of blood T cells in healthy people across ages. Overall study findings and caveats: Long-lived donors had more naive CD4+ cells and higher diversity than aged donors. Older age went with lower TCR beta diversity per million T cells, in a roughly linear way.

The CDR3 is 13 amino acids. The germline V gene has CDR1 SGHTA and CDR2 FQGNSA. V lost 2 bases and J 6 bases, leaving 10 bases between the germline ends. This clonotype originated in a woman under 30 in good health. This chain links TRBV7-2 with TRBJ1-2; TRBD1 is a possible D gene (5 bases). The specimen sequenced was blood. CDR3 loop: CASSLTREDGYTF. The CDR3 DNA reads as TGTGCCAGCAGCTTAACCAGGGAGGATGGCTACACCTTC.